Detailed here is one TCR beta chain. The antigen is undetermined. The sample comes from a study of T cell responses to AZD1222 COVID-19 vaccine. The study's findings and limits: Clonal diversity may have been underestimated in mostly white British donors. Only a handful of AZD1222 recipients were seropositive at baseline. The CD4 TCRs associated with vaccination extended across spike and predominated at 160-218 and 743-854. After two AZD1222 doses, spike-specific TCR breadth and depth rose versus day 0.

V was cut by 4 bases and J by 9 bases, with 13 bases left in between. The CDR3 loop spans 12 amino acids. Germline assignment: CDR1 MNHEY and CDR2 SVGAGI. The method was immunoSEQ multiplex PCR; TCRdb's version includes in-frame clones alone and lacks a portion of them. This sample has about 79,000 clones, with 80% found just once. The origin of this receptor is an adult in good health. V usage is TRBV6-5 and J usage is TRBJ2-7; D may be TRBD2 (5 bases). This specimen consisted of peripheral blood, obtained on day 0 of AZD1222 vaccination. The CDR3 nucleotides read TGTGCCAGCAGTTTGGTCGGGGAAGGGCAGTACTTC. It encodes CASSLVGEGQYF.